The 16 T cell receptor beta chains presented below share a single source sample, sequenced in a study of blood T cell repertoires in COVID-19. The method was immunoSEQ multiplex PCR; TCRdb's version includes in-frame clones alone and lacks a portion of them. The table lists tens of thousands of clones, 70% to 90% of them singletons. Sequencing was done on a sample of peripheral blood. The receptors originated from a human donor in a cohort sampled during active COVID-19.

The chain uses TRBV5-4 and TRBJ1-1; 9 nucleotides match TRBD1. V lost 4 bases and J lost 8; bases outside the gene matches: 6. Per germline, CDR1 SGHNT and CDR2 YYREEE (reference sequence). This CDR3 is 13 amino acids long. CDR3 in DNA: TGTGCCAGCAGCCGGACAGGGGCCGCGGAAGCTTTCTTT. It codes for CASSRTGAAEAFF.

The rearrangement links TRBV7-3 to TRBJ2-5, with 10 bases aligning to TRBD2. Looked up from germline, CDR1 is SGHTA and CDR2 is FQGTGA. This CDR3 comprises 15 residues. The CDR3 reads CATVKRGGHRETQYF. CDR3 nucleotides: TGTGCTACCGTCAAGCGGGGGGGCCATAGGGAGACCCAGTACTTC.

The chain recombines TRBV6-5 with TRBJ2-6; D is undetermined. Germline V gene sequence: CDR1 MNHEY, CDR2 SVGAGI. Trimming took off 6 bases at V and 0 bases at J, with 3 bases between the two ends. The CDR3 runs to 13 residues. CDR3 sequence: CASSNSGANVLTF. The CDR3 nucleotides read TGTGCCAGCAGCAACTCTGGGGCCAACGTCCTGACTTTC.

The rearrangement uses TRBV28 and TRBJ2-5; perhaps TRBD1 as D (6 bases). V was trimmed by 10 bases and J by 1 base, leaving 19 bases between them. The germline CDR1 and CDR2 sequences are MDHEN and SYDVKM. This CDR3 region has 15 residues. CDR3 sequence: CATAGVGLIQETQYF. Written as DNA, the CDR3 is TGTGCCACGGCAGGGGTCGGACTGATCCAAGAGACCCAGTACTTC.

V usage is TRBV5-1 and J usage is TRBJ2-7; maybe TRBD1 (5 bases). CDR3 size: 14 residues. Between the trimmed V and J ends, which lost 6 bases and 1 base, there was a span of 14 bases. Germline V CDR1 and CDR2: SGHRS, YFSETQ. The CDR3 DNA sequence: TGCGCCAGCAAAGGAGTGGGGCCTTCCTACGAGCAGTACTTC. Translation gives CASKGVGPSYEQYF.

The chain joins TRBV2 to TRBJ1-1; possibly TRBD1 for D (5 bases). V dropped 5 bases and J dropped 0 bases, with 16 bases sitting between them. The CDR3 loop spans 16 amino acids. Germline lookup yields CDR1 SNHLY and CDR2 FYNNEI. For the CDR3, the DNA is TGTGCCAGCAGTCCTTCCGGCGAGACAGTGAACACTGAAGCTTTCTTT. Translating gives CASSPSGETVNTEAFF.

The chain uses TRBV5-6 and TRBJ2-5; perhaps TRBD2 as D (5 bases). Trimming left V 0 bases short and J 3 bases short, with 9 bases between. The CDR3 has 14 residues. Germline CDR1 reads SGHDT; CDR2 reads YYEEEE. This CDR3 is CASSLVATKETQYF. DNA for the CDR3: TGTGCCAGCAGCTTGGTTGCGACTAAAGAGACCCAGTACTTC. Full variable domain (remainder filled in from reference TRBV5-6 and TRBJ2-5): DAGVTQSPTHLIKTRGQQVTLRCSPKSGHDTVSWYQQALGQGPQFIFQYYEEEERQRGNFPDRFSGHQFPNYSSELNVNALLLGDSALYLCASSLVATKETQYFGPGTRLLVL.

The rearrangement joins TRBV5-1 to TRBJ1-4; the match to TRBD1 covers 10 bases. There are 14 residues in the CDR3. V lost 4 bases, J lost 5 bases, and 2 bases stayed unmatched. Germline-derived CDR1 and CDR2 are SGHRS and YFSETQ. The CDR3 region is CASSPGQGNEKLFF. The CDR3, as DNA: TGCGCCAGCAGCCCGGGACAGGGGAATGAAAAACTGTTTTTT.

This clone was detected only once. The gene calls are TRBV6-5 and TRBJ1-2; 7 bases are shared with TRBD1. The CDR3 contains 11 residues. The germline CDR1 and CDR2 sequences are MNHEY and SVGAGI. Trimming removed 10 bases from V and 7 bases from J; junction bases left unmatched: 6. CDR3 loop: CATGTDGGYTF. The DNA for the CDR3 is TGTGCCACTGGGACAGACGGTGGCTACACCTTC.

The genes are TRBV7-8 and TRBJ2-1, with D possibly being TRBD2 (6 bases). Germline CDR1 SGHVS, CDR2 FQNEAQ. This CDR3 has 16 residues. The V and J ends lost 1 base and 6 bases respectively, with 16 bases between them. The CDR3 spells CASSLGGDSLPNEQFF. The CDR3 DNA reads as TGTGCCAGCAGCTTAGGCGGGGATTCTCTGCCCAATGAGCAGTTCTTC. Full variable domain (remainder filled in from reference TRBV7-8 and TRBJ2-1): GAGVSQSPRYKVAKRGQDVALRCDPISGHVSLFWYQQALGQGPEFLTYFQNEAQLDKSGLPSDRFFAERPEGSVSTLKIQRTQQEDSAVYLCASSLGGDSLPNEQFFGPGTRLTVL.

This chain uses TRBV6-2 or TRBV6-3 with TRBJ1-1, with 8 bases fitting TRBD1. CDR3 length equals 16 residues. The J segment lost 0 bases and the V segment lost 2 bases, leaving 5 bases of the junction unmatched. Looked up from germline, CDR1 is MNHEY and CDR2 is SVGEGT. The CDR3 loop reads CASSYGAGGMNTEAFF. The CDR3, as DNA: TGTGCCAGCAGTTACGGGGCAGGGGGCATGAACACTGAAGCTTTCTTT.

The CDR3 nucleotides read TGTGCCAGCAGCTCCGACGGACTAACCGATGAGCAGTTCTTC. It yields the protein CASSSDGLTDEQFF. The chain has TRBV7-2 and TRBJ2-1; D is perhaps TRBD2 (6 bases). The V gene's germline CDR1 is SGHTA and CDR2 FQGNSA. V was shortened by 4 bases and J by 8 bases, with 15 bases between the two germline ends. The CDR3 spans 14 residues.

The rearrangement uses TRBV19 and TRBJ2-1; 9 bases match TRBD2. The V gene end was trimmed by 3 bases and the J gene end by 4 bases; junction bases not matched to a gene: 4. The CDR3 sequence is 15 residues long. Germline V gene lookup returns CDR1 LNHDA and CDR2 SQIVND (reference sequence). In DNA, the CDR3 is TGTGCCAGTAGTATTCTAGCGGGACTGTACAATGAGCAGTTCTTC. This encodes CASSILAGLYNEQFF.

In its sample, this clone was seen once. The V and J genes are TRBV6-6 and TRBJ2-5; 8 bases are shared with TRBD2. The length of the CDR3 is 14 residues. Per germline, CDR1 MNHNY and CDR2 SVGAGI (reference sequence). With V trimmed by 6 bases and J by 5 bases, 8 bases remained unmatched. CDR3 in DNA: TGTGCCAGCAGCCCCGGCGGCGGGGGGGAGACCCAGTACTTC. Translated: CASSPGGGGETQYF.

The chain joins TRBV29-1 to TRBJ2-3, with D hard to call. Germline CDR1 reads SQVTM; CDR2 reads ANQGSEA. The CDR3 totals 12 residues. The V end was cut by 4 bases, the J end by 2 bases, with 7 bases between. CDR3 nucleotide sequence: TGCAGCGTTGTGGCTGCCACAGATACGCAGTATTTT. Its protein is CSVVAATDTQYF.

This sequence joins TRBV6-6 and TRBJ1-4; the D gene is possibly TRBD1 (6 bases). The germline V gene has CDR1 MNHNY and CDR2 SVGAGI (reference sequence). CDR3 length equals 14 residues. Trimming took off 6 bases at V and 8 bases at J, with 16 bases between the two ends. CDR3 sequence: CASRSQGSGEKLFF. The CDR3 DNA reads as TGTGCCAGCAGGTCACAGGGATCGGGAGAAAAACTGTTTTTT.